The clone carrying this TCR beta chain was counted ten times or more. Antigen specificity is unknown. The CDR3 has 16 residues. Trimming took 4 bases from V and 5 from J, leaving 20 bases between them. This sample was taken from a study of identical twins. With template switching, a universal primer site was added, and the cDNA carried unique molecular identifiers. Using its own MiXCR run on the 5' RACE reads, TCRdb lists one record per CDR3 protein. The table shows 420,000 or so distinct CDR3 sequences, with approximately 17% occurring only once. Study findings and constraints: Out-of-frame alpha sequences common to twins exhibited a surplus of low generation probability.

The V call is TRBV12-3 or TRBV12-4, the J call TRBJ2-5; a possible D gene is TRBD1 (6 bases). The source is a man aged 45-65 years in good health. Sample: naive T cells sorted from blood. DNA for the CDR3: TGTGCCAGCAGTTCCTCGGGAAGGGGGTATACGGAGACCCAGTACTTC. Protein: CASSSSGRGYTETQYF.